This TCR beta chain came from a study of blood T cell repertoires in COVID-19. At the level of the study: Acute and convalescent COVID-19 samples came from the United States, Italy and Spain.

V was clipped by 2 bases and J by 11 bases, with 9 bases between them. The V gene's germline CDR1 is MDHEN and CDR2 SYDVKM. CDR3 length: 11 amino acids. This table comes from immunoSEQ multiplex PCR, and its TCRdb copy is limited to in-frame clones, with some not included. The table has 300,000 to 350,000 clones, approximately 89% seen once. In Seattle, patients joined the study during active infection and were tracked longitudinally. The sequence derives from a woman aged 55-75 years with COVID-19, enrolled during active disease. Sequenced input: peripheral blood. The rearrangement links TRBV28 to TRBJ1-1; no reliable D call. The CDR3 loop is CASSLRSLAFF. CDR3 in DNA: TGTGCCAGCAGTTTAAGGAGTCTGGCTTTCTTT.